One and the same sample provided the 32 T cell receptor beta chains below, sequenced in a study of control samples from healthy donors and cancer patients. Using immunoSEQ multiplex PCR, the repertoire was profiled, and TCRdb retains in-frame clones only, with some absent. The table records approximately 100,000 clones, more than 75% of them present only once. Sequencing was done on a sample of blood. The receptor source for this set is a man younger than 40 in good health.

This chain connects TRBV28 to TRBJ2-1; weak D call: TRBD1 (5 bases). The CDR3 contains 12 residues. Germline values: CDR1 MDHEN, CDR2 SYDVKM. V was cut by 2 bases and J by 8 bases, with 7 bases left in between. This CDR3 reads CASSLQGDEQFF. The CDR3 DNA reads as TGTGCCAGCAGTTTACAGGGCGATGAGCAGTTCTTC.

The J gene is TRBJ2-7, the V gene TRBV20-1; 7 nucleotides match TRBD1. Trimming took 3 bases from V and 0 from J; bases not matched to a gene: 2. This CDR3 has 13 residues. Germline V gene lookup returns CDR1 DFQATT and CDR2 SNEGSKA (reference sequence). The CDR3 nucleotides read TGCAGTGCTAGTCGGGACAGCTCCTACGAGCAGTACTTC. Translating gives CSASRDSSYEQYF.

This chain joins TRBV10-2 and TRBJ2-7, with D possibly being TRBD2 (6 bases). Germline values: CDR1 WSHSY, CDR2 SAAADI. The CDR3 totals 13 residues. Trimming took off 8 bases at V and 1 base at J, with 12 bases between the two ends. DNA for the CDR3: TGCGCCAGCGCTGCTAGCGTTTCCTACGAGCAGTACGTC. Translating gives CASAASVSYEQYV.

The chain couples TRBV12-3 or TRBV12-4 to TRBJ1-5; unclear D gene. The CDR3 runs 13 residues. The V end lost 11 bases, the J end lost 0 bases, and 11 bases lay between the germline ends. In nucleotides, the CDR3 is TGTGCCGGCTCTGCGGATAGCAATCAGCCCCAGCATTTT. This sequence encodes CAGSADSNQPQHF.

This chain uses TRBV6-6 with TRBJ1-2; the match to TRBD1 covers 9 bases. With 0 bases clipped from V and 10 bases from J, the junction kept 6 bases outside the gene matches. The germline V gene has CDR1 MNHNY and CDR2 SVGAGI (reference sequence). CDR3 length: 14 amino acids. The CDR3 DNA reads as TGTGCCAGCAGTTACTCGACGACAGGGGGGGCCTACACCTTC. It specifies CASSYSTTGGAYTF.

This clone was recorded only once. The CDR3 reads CASSQENSGITDTQYF. In DNA form, the CDR3 reads TGCGCCAGCAGCCAAGAGAATAGCGGGATTACAGATACGCAGTATTTT. The gene calls are TRBV4-1 and TRBJ2-3; 8 bases line up with TRBD2. The V and J ends lost 0 bases and 3 bases, in that order; junction bases with no gene match: 5. CDR3 size: 16 residues. Germline CDR1 is MGHRA and CDR2 is YSYEKL.

This chain's CDR3 is CASSPAVAGGLDTQYF. CDR3 sequence (DNA): TGTGCCAGCAGCCCAGCCGTAGCGGGGGGGCTGGATACGCAGTATTTT. The V gene is TRBV7-2, the J gene TRBJ2-3, with 11 bases fitting TRBD2. Germline CDR1 SGHTA, CDR2 FQGNSA. The trim removed 5 bases at V and 6 bases at J, leaving 10 bases unmatched. This CDR3 contains 16 residues.

The V call is TRBV6-5, the J call TRBJ1-6, with TRBD1 matching 8 bases. V lost 5 bases, J lost 9 bases, and 9 bases stayed unmatched. CDR1 and CDR2 from the germline V gene are MNHEY and SVGAGI. The CDR3 is 15 amino acids. The CDR3 DNA follows: TGTGCCAGCAGTCCGTCCTACAGGGGGGGTTCACCCCTCCACTTT. Its protein product is CASSPSYRGGSPLHF.

The V call is TRBV5-1, the J call TRBJ2-2, with 7 bases aligning to TRBD2. The CDR3 loop spans 15 amino acids. The germline CDR1 and CDR2 sequences are SGHRS and YFSETQ. Trimming removed 4 bases from V and 3 bases from J; junction bases left unmatched: 6. The CDR3: CASSPSGADTGELFF. The CDR3 coding sequence is TGCGCCAGCAGCCCAAGCGGGGCGGACACCGGGGAGCTGTTTTTT.

The rearrangement joins TRBV5-8 to TRBJ2-5; 9 bases align to TRBD1. After removal of 4 bases from V and 5 bases from J, the junction contained 6 bases not matched to a gene. The CDR3 contains 14 residues. Germline CDR1 is SGHTS and CDR2 is YDEGEE. The chain's CDR3 is CASSKGQGGETQYF. CDR3 DNA sequence: TGTGCCAGCAGCAAGGGACAGGGTGGGGAGACCCAGTACTTC. Full variable domain (outside the CDR3, taken from reference TRBV5-8 and TRBJ2-5): EAGVTQSPTHLIKTRGQQATLRCSPISGHTSVYWYQQALGLGLQFLLWYDEGEERNRGNFPPRFSGRQFPNYSSELNVNALELEDSALYLCASSKGQGGETQYFGPGTRLLVL.

The sample holds a few counts of this clone. The chain has TRBV6-5 and TRBJ2-5; perhaps TRBD2 as D (5 bases). Germline V gene lookup returns CDR1 MNHEY and CDR2 SVGAGI. CDR3 size: 14 residues. Trimming pared 5 bases from V and 1 base from J, leaving 11 bases between. The CDR3 DNA reads as TGTGCCAGCAGTCACATCCGGGGCCAAGAGACCCAGTACTTC. Its protein product is CASSHIRGQETQYF.

This clone was seen only once. The rearrangement links TRBV11-2 to TRBJ1-1; no clear D gene. Germline CDR1 reads SGHAT; CDR2 reads FQNNGV. This CDR3 region has 14 residues. Trimming removed 1 base from V and 6 bases from J, with 12 bases in between. The CDR3 DNA reads as TGTGCCAGCAGCTTAGCGCAAAGCGTCGCTGAAGCTTTCTTT. It encodes CASSLAQSVAEAFF.

The J gene is TRBJ1-2, the V gene TRBV28, with D tentatively TRBD1 (5 bases). Germline V gives CDR1 MDHEN, CDR2 SYDVKM. The ends were cut back, 6 bases at V and 2 bases at J, with 19 bases in the middle. The CDR3 runs to 16 residues. The CDR3 loop reads CASSRGTLPGNYGYTF. The CDR3 DNA reads TGTGCCAGCAGCCGGGGGACTCTCCCCGGCAACTATGGCTACACCTTC.

The chain couples TRBV6-5 to TRBJ2-7; perhaps D is TRBD1 or TRBD2 (6 bases each). The CDR3 loop spans 15 amino acids. Trimming pared 5 bases from V and 4 bases from J, leaving 18 bases between. CDR1 and CDR2 (germline): MNHEY, SVGAGI. CDR3 DNA: TGTGCCAGCAGTCCCCGCCAGGGGAGGATTTACGAGCAGTACTTC. This encodes CASSPRQGRIYEQYF.

The chain carries TRBV6-1 and TRBJ2-1; 8 nucleotides align to TRBD1. The CDR3 runs to 18 residues. After removal of 4 bases from V and 3 bases from J, the junction contained 14 bases not matched to a gene. Germline CDR1 is MNHNS and CDR2 is SASEGT. CDR3 sequence (DNA): TGTGCCAGCAGTGGACCTCCCTCGACAGGGGTTTTCTACAATGAGCAGTTCTTC. Its translation: CASSGPPSTGVFYNEQFF.

The rearrangement joins TRBV14 to TRBJ2-2; 7 bases are shared with TRBD1. CDR1 and CDR2 (germline): SGHDN, FVKESK. This CDR3 has 16 residues. V lost 5 bases, J lost 5 bases, and 11 bases stayed unmatched. The CDR3 DNA sequence: TGTGCCAGCAGCGGACCTACCTTGGACAGGACCGGGGAGCTGTTTTTT. Protein product: CASSGPTLDRTGELFF.

This CDR3 reads CASRRAGRTGELFF. The CDR3 DNA reads as TGTGCCAGCAGGCGAGCAGGGCGCACCGGGGAGCTGTTTTTT. The rearrangement links TRBV28 to TRBJ2-2; D is possibly TRBD1 (5 bases). V lost 6 bases and J 4 bases, leaving 12 bases between the germline ends. The CDR3 has 14 residues. Germline CDR1 is MDHEN and CDR2 is SYDVKM.

The gene calls are TRBV30 and TRBJ2-5; a weak D match, TRBD2 (5 bases). CDR1 GTSNPN and CDR2 SVGIG come from the germline V gene (reference sequence). V was trimmed by 0 bases and J by 4 bases, leaving 9 bases between them. The CDR3 sequence is 13 residues long. The CDR3 reads CAWSVLGPETQYF. The DNA of the CDR3 is TGTGCCTGGAGTGTACTAGGCCCAGAGACCCAGTACTTC.

This sequence joins TRBV5-8 and TRBJ1-1; D uncertain. V shed 0 bases and J shed 0 bases, with 6 bases lying between them. From germline, CDR1 is SGHTS and CDR2 YDEGEE. This CDR3 comprises 14 residues. CDR3 sequence reads: CASSLGRLNTEAFF. The CDR3 region has the DNA TGTGCCAGCAGCTTGGGTCGGCTGAACACTGAAGCTTTCTTT.

The rearrangement links TRBV19 to TRBJ2-7; weak D call: TRBD1 (6 bases). The V end was cut by 2 bases, the J end by 6 bases, with 17 bases between. The CDR3 totals 15 residues. Germline CDR1 reads LNHDA; CDR2 reads SQIVND (reference sequence). The chain's CDR3 is CASSISGTPWGEQYF. The CDR3 nucleotides read TGTGCCAGTAGTATATCTGGGACACCATGGGGCGAGCAGTACTTC.

V and J are TRBV7-3 and TRBJ2-2, with D perhaps TRBD1 or TRBD2 (5 bases each). The CDR3 covers 15 residues. CDR1 is SGHTA and CDR2 is FQGTGA in the germline V gene. Trimming removed 2 bases at V and 2 bases at J, with 9 bases between. In DNA, the CDR3 is TGTGCCAGCAGCTTAGGGACGGCAAACACCGGGGAGCTGTTTTTT. It translates to CASSLGTANTGELFF.

This clone has only one observation. The rearrangement links TRBV7-2 to TRBJ1-2, with D possibly TRBD1 on 6 matching bases. V was shortened by 5 bases and J by 3 bases, with 10 bases between the two germline ends. The germline CDR1 and CDR2 sequences are SGHTA and FQGNSA. The CDR3 totals 13 residues. CDR3 in DNA: TGTGCCAGCAGCGCCACAGGGTACTATGGCTACACCTTC. It codes for CASSATGYYGYTF.

The chain uses TRBV28 and TRBJ2-3; TRBD2 is a possible D gene (6 bases). From germline, CDR1 is MDHEN and CDR2 SYDVKM. The CDR3 is made up of 14 amino acids. V was cut by 6 bases and J by 5 bases, with 15 bases left in between. The CDR3 region is CASRGTGTRDTQYF. CDR3 in DNA: TGTGCCAGCAGAGGGACGGGGACTCGAGATACGCAGTATTTT.

This rearrangement joins TRBV3-1 (or the pseudogene TRBV3-2) to TRBJ1-6, with D possibly being TRBD1 (5 bases). Trimming removed 3 bases from V and 6 bases from J, with 9 bases in between. This CDR3 spans 14 amino acids. CDR1 is LGHDT and CDR2 is YNNKEL in the germline V gene (reference sequence). CDR3 residues: CASSQGRSNSPLHF. In nucleotides, the CDR3 is TGTGCCAGCAGCCAGGGACGGAGTAATTCACCCCTCCACTTT.

The chain links TRBV4-2 to TRBJ1-2; 7 nucleotides align to TRBD1. The germline gives CDR1 LGHNA, CDR2 YNFKEQ. This CDR3 is 16 amino acids long. With 3 bases clipped from V and 10 bases from J, the junction kept 17 bases outside the gene matches. CDR3 protein: CASSQAPGQSAVPYTF. The CDR3 bases are TGTGCCAGCAGCCAGGCCCCGGGACAGTCCGCGGTCCCCTACACCTTC.

The chain is built from TRBV5-8 and TRBJ2-7; 7 nucleotides match TRBD2. Germline CDR1 and CDR2: SGHTS and YDEGEE. The CDR3 is made up of 15 amino acids. The junction had 9 bases not matched to a gene; V was cut back by 4 bases and J by 2 bases. The CDR3 nucleotides are TGTGCCAGCAGCCTGGTGGGGGAGGGCCCCTACGAGCAGTACTTC. This translates into CASSLVGEGPYEQYF. The whole variable domain, filled in from reference TRBV5-8 and TRBJ2-7, reads EAGVTQSPTHLIKTRGQQATLRCSPISGHTSVYWYQQALGLGLQFLLWYDEGEERNRGNFPPRFSGRQFPNYSSELNVNALELEDSALYLCASSLVGEGPYEQYFGPGTRLTVT.

The rearrangement joins TRBV18 to TRBJ2-3, with TRBD2 matching 7 bases. Looked up from germline, CDR1 is KGHSH and CDR2 is LQKENI. The CDR3 runs to 16 residues. V lost 2 bases to trimming and J lost 0 bases; unmatched junction nucleotides: 5. In nucleotides, the CDR3 is TGTGCCAGCTCACCAGTGAGCGGGGATAGCACAGATACGCAGTATTTT. This encodes CASSPVSGDSTDTQYF. Full variable domain (outside the CDR3, taken from reference TRBV18 and TRBJ2-3): NAGVMQNPRHLVRRRGQEARLRCSPMKGHSHVYWYRQLPEEGLKFMVYLQKENIIDESGMPKERFSAEFPKEGPSILRIQQVVRGDSAAYFCASSPVSGDSTDTQYFGPGTRLTVL.

The rearrangement joins TRBV18 to TRBJ1-3; D is perhaps TRBD1 (5 bases). This CDR3 is 15 amino acids long. V was trimmed by 3 bases and J by 0 bases, leaving 9 bases between them. Germline CDR1 KGHSH, CDR2 LQKENI. CDR3 DNA sequence: TGTGCCAGCTCACCGGACACCAGCTCTGGAAACACCATATATTTT. This encodes CASSPDTSSGNTIYF.

The chain joins TRBV2 to TRBJ2-2; TRBD2 might be the D (5 bases). CDR3 length: 15 amino acids. V was trimmed by 2 bases and J by 0 bases, leaving 7 bases between them. Germline CDR1 reads SNHLY; CDR2 reads FYNNEI. The DNA for the CDR3 is TGTGCCAGCAGTGAATGGACTTCGAACACCGGGGAGCTGTTTTTT. This translates into CASSEWTSNTGELFF.

The V gene is TRBV5-5, the J gene TRBJ2-3, with D possibly TRBD1 on 6 matching bases. CDR3 length: 14 residues. V lost 6 bases and J 2 bases, leaving 13 bases between the germline ends. CDR1 is SGHKS, CDR2 YYEKEE, per germline (reference sequence). The CDR3 sequence: CASTTTGPTDTQYF. CDR3 DNA: TGTGCCAGCACCACGACAGGACCCACAGATACGCAGTATTTT. The entire variable domain, with the rest obtained from reference TRBV5-5 and TRBJ2-3, is as follows: DAGVTQSPTHLIKTRGQQVTLRCSPISGHKSVSWYQQVLGQGPQFIFQYYEKEERGRGNFPDRFSARQFPNYSSELNVNALLLGDSALYLCASTTTGPTDTQYFGPGTRLTVL.

The CDR3 coding sequence is TGTGCCAGCAGGCCAGACAGGGCCACTGAAGCTTTCTTT. Translated, it gives CASRPDRATEAFF. The chain carries TRBV2 and TRBJ1-1; 7 bases fit TRBD1. From germline, CDR1 is SNHLY and CDR2 FYNNEI. V lost 6 bases and J lost 4; bases outside the gene matches: 5. This CDR3 has 13 amino acids.

This clone was observed a single time. This sequence joins TRBV6-5 and TRBJ1-2, with D possibly being TRBD1 (5 bases). V lost 6 bases and J 6 bases, leaving 14 bases between the germline ends. Germline lookup yields CDR1 MNHEY and CDR2 SVGAGI. The CDR3 spans 13 residues. The CDR3 coding sequence is TGTGCCAGCAGCGAGGGACGATGGGATGGCTACACCTTC. Translated, it gives CASSEGRWDGYTF.